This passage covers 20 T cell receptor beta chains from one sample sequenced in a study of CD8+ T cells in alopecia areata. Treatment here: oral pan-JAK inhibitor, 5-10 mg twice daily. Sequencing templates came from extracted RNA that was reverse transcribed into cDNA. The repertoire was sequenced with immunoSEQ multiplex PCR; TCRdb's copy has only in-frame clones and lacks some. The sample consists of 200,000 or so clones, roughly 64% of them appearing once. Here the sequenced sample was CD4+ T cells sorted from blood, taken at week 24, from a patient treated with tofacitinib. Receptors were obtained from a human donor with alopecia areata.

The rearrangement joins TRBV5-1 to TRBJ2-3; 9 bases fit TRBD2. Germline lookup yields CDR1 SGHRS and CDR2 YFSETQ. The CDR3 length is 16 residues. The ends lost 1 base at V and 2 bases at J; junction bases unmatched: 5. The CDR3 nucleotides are TGCGCCAGCAGCTTGTCGGCTAGCGGGAACACAGATACGCAGTATTTT. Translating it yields CASSLSASGNTDTQYF.

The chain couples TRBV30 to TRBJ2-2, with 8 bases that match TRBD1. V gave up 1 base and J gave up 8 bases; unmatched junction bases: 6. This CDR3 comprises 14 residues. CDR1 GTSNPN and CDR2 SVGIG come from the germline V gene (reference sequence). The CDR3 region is CAWSGDRGGGELFF. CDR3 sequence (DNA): TGTGCCTGGAGTGGTGACAGGGGAGGTGGGGAGCTGTTTTTT.

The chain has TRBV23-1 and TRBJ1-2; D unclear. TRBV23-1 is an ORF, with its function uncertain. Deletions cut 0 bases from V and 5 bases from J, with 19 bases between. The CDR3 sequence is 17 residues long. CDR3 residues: CASSQSRRTQQEYGYTF. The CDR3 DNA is TGCGCCAGCAGTCAATCGCGGAGAACACAGCAAGAATATGGCTACACCTTC.

The CDR3 nucleotides are TGTGCCAGCAGCCCAGAAATCCAGGGTAGCAATCAGCCCCAGCATTTT. This encodes CASSPEIQGSNQPQHF. The chain has TRBV9 and TRBJ1-5; possibly TRBD1 for D (5 bases). Germline V gene lookup returns CDR1 SGDLS and CDR2 YYNGEE. The V gene lost 4 bases and the J gene lost 0 bases, with 14 bases spanning the gap. The CDR3 sequence is 16 residues long.

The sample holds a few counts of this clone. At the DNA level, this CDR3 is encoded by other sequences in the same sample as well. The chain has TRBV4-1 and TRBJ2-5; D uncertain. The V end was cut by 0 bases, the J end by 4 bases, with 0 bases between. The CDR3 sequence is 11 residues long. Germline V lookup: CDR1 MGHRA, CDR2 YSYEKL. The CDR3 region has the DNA TGCGCCAGCAGCCAAGAAGAGACCCAGTACTTC. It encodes CASSQEETQYF.

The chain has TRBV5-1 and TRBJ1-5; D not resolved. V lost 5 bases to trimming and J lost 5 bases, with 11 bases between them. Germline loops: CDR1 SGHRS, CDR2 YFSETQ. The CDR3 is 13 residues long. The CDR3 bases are TGCGCCAGCAGTTCGGAGGGCGATCAGCCCCAGCATTTT. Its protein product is CASSSEGDQPQHF.

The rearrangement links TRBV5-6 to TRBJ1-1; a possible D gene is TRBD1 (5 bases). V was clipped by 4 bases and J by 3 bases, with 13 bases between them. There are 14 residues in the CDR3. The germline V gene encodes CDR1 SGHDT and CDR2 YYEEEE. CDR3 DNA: TGTGCCAGCAGCCCATTGGGGGGAGACACTGAAGCTTTCTTT. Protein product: CASSPLGGDTEAFF.

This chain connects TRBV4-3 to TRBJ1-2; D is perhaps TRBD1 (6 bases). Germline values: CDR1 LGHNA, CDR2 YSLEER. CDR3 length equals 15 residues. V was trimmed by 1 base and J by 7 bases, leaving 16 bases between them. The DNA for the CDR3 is TGCGCCAGCAGCCAAGGATTGCAGGGGCTAGGTGGCTACACCTTC. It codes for CASSQGLQGLGGYTF.

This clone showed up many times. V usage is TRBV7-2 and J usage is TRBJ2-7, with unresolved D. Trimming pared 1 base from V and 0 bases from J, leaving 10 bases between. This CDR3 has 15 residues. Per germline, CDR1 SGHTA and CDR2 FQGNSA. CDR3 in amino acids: CASSLGSGISYEQYF. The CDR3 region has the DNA TGTGCCAGCAGCTTAGGGTCGGGTATCTCCTACGAGCAGTACTTC.

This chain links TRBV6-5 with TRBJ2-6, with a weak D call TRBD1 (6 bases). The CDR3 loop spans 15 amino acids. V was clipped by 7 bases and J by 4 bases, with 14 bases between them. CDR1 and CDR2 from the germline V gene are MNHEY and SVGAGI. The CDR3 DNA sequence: TGTGCCAGCACTAAAACAGGGTACGGGGCCAACGTCCTGACTTTC. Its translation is CASTKTGYGANVLTF.

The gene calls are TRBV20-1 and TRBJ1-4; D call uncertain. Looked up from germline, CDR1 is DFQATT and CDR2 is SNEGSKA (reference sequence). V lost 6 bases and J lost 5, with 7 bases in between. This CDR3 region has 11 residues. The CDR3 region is CSAGPNEKLFF. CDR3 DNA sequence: TGCAGTGCAGGTCCGAATGAAAAACTGTTTTTT.

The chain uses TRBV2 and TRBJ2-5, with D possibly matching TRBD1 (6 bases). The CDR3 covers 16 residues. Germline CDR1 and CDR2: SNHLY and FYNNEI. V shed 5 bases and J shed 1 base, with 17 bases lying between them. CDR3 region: CASSPDRDAIQETQYF. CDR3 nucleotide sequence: TGTGCCAGCAGTCCGGACAGAGACGCCATCCAAGAGACCCAGTACTTC.

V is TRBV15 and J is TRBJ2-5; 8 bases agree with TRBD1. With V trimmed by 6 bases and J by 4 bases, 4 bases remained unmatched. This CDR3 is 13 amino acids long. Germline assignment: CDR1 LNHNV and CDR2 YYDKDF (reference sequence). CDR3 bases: TGTGCCACCAGGGACAGGGCCGGAGAGACCCAGTACTTC. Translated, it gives CATRDRAGETQYF.

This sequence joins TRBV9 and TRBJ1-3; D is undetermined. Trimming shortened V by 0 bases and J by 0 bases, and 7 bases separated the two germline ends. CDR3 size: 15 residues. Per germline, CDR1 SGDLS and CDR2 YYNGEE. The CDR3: CASSVAQSSGNTIYF. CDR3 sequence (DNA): TGTGCCAGCAGCGTAGCTCAAAGCTCTGGAAACACCATATATTTT.

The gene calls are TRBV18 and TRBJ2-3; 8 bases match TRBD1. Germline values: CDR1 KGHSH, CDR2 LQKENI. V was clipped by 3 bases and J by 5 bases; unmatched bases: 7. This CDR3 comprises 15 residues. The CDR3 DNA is TGTGCCAGCTCACCGGCCGGACAGGGTCGAGATACGCAGTATTTT. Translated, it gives CASSPAGQGRDTQYF.

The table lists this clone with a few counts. CDR3 sequence (DNA): TGTGCCAGCAGCGCGCACTCAGATACGCAGTATTTT. Translated, it gives CASSAHSDTQYF. The chain couples TRBV9 to TRBJ2-3; D uncertain. CDR3 size: 12 residues. Trimming removed 3 bases from V and 4 bases from J, with 6 bases in between. Germline values: CDR1 SGDLS, CDR2 YYNGEE.

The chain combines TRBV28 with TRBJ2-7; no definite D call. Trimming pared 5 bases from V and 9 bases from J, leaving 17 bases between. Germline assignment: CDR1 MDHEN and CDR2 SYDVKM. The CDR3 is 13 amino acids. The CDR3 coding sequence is TGTGCCAGCAGTGTGACTTTTGGCCTCGGGCAGTACTTC. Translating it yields CASSVTFGLGQYF.

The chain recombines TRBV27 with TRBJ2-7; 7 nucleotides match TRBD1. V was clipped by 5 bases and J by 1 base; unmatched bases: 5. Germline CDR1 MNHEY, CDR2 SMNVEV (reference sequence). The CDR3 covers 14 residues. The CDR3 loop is CASSPQGISYEQYF. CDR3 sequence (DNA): TGTGCCAGCAGTCCACAGGGGATTTCCTACGAGCAGTACTTC.

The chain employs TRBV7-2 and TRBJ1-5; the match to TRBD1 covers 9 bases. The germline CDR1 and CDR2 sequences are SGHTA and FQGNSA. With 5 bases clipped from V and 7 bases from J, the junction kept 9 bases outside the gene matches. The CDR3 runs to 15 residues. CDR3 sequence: CASSPYRGQEQPQHF. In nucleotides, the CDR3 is TGTGCCAGCAGCCCGTACAGGGGGCAGGAACAGCCCCAGCATTTT.

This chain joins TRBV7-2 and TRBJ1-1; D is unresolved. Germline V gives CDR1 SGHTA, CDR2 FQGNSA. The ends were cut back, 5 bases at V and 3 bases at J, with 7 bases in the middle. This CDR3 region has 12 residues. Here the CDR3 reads CASSTHDTEAFF. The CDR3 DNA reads TGTGCCAGCAGCACACATGACACTGAAGCTTTCTTT.